This TCR beta chain was documented in a study of CD8 T cells in Susac syndrome. A quantity of about 0.5 to 1 ug RNA underwent reverse transcription using random hexamers. TCRdb reprocessed the immunoSEQ multiplex PCR reads via MiXCR and lists one record per CDR3 protein. This table has about 180,000 distinct CDR3 sequences, 85% to 95% appearing once. The CDR3 runs 12 residues. Trimming stripped 3 bases from V and 0 bases from J, with 6 bases between. Germline CDR1 SQVTM, CDR2 ANQGSEA. The CD8+ and CD4+ T cells were negatively isolated, with the TEMRA cells enriched by FACS. This clonotype has only a few counts.

This TCR was recovered from a human donor with multiple sclerosis. The chain links TRBV29-1 to TRBJ2-7; D might be TRBD1 (5 bases). Sequencing was carried out using CD8+ T cells from PBMCs. This CDR3 reads CSVEQGSYEQYF. The CDR3 bases are TGCAGCGTTGAGCAGGGCTCCTACGAGCAGTACTTC.